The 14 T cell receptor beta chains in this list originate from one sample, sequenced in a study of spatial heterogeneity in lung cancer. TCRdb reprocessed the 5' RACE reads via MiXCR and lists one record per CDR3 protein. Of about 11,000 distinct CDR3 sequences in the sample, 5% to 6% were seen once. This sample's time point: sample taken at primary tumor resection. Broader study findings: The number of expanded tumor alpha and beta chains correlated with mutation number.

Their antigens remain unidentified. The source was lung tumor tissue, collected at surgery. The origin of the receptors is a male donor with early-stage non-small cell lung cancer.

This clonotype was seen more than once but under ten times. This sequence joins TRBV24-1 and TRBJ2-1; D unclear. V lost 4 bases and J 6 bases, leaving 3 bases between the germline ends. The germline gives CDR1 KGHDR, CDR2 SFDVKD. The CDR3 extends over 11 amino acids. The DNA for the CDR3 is TGTGCCACCAGTGAGATCAATGAGCAGTTCTTC. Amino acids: CATSEINEQFF.

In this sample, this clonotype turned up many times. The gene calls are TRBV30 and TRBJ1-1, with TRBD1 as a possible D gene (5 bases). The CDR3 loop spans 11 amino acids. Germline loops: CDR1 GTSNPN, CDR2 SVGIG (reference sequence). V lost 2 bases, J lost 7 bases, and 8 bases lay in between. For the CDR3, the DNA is TGTGCCTGGAGTCATGGGGGTGAAGCTTTCTTT. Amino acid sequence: CAWSHGGEAFF.

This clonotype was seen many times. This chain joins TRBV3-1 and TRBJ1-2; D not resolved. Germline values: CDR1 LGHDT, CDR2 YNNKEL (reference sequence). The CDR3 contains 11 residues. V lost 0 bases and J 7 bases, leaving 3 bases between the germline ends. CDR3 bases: TGTGCCAGCAGCCAAGACATTGGCTACACCTTC. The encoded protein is CASSQDIGYTF.

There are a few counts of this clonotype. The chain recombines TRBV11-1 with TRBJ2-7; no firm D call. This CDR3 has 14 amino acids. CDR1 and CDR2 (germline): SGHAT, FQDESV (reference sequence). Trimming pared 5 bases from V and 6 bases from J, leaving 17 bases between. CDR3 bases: TGTGCCAGCAGCCCAATCGGCACTTGGGGCGAGCAGTACTTC. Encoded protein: CASSPIGTWGEQYF.

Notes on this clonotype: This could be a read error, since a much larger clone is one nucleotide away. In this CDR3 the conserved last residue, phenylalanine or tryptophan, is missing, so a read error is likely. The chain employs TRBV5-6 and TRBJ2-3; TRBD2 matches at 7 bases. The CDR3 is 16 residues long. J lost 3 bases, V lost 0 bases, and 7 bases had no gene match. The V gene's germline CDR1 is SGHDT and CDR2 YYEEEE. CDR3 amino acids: CASSLGRERRTDTQYS. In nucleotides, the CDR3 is TGTGCCAGCAGCTTGGGGCGGGAGAGGAGGACAGATACGCAGTATTCT.

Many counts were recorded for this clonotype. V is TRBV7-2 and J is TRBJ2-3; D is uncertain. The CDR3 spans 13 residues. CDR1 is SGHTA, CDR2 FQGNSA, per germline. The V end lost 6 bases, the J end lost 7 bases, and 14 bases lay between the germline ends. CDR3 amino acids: CASSFTLTNTQYF. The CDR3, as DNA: TGTGCCAGCAGTTTCACATTGACGAATACGCAGTATTTT. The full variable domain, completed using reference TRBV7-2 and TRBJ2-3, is GAGVSQSPSNKVTEKGKDVELRCDPISGHTALYWYRQSLGQGLEFLIYFQGNSAPDKSGLPSDRFSAERTGGSVSTLTIQRTQQEDSAVYLCASSFTLTNTQYFGPGTRLTVL.

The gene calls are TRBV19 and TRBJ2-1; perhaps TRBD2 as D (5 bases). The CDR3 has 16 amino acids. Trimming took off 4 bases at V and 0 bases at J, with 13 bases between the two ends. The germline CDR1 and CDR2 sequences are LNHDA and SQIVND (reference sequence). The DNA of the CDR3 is TGTGCCAGTAGTACTGGACTTTTGAGCTCCTACAATGAGCAGTTCTTC. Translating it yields CASSTGLLSSYNEQFF.

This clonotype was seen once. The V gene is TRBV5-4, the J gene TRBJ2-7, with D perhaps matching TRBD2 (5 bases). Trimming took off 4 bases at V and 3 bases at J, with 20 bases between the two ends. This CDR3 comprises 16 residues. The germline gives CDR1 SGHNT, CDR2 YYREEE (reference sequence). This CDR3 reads CASSPSHRAANYEQYF. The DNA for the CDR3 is TGTGCCAGCAGCCCGTCCCACAGAGCGGCGAACTACGAGCAGTACTTC.

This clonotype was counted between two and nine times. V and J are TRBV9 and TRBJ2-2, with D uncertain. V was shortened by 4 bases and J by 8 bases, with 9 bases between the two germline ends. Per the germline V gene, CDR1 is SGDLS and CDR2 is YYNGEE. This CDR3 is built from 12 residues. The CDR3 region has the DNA TGTGCCAGCAGCCTCAATCGGGGGGAGCTGTTTTTT. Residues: CASSLNRGELFF.

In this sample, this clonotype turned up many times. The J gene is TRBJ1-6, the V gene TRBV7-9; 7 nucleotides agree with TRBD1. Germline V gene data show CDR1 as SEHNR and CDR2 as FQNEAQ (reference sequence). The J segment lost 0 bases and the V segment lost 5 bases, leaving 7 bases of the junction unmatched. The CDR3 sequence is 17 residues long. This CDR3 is CASSGQETSSYNSPLHF. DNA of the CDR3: TGTGCCAGCAGCGGACAGGAAACTAGCTCCTATAATTCACCCCTCCACTTT.

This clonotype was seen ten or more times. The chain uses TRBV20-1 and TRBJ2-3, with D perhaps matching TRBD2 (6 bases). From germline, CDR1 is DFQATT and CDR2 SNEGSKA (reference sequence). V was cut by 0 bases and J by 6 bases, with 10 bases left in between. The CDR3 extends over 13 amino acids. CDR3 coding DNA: TGCAGTGCTAGAGACGGGGGAAGGGATACGCAGTATTTT. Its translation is CSARDGGRDTQYF.

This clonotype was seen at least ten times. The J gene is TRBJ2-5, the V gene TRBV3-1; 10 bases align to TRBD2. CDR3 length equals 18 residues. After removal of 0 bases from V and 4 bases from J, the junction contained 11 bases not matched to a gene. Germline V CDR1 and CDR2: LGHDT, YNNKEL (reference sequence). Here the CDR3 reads CASSQDLRRGTSVETQYF. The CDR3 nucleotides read TGTGCCAGCAGCCAAGACTTAAGGAGGGGGACTAGCGTAGAGACCCAGTACTTC.

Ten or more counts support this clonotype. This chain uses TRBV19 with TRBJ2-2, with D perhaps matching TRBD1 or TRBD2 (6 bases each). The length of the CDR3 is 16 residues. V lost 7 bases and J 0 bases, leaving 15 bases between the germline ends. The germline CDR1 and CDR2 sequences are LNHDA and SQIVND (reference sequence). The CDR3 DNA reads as TGTGCCAGTACCGCCGCCGGGGGCACGAACACCGGGGAGCTGTTTTTT. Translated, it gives CASTAAGGTNTGELFF.

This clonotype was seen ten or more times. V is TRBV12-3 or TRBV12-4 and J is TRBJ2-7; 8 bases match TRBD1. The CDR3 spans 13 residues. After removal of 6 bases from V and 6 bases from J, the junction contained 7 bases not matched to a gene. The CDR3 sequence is CASSLRGTGEQYF. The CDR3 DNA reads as TGTGCCAGCAGCCTCCGAGGGACAGGCGAGCAGTACTTC.